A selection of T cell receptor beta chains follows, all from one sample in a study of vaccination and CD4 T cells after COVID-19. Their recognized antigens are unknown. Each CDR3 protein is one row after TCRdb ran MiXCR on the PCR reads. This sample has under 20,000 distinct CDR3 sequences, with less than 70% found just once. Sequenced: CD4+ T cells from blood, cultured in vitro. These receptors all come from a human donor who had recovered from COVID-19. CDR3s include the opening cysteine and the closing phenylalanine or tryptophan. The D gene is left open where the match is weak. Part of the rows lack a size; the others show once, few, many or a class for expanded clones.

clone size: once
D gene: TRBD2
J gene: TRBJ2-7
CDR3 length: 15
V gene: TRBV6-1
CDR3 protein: CASSPIGRGAYEQYF
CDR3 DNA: TGTGCCAGCAGCCCCATCGGGAGGGGGGCCTACGAGCAGTACTTC

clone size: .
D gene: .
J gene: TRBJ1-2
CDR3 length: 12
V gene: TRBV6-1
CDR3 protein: CASRGNNYGYTF
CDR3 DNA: TGTGCCAGCCGGGGAAACAACTATGGCTACACCTTC

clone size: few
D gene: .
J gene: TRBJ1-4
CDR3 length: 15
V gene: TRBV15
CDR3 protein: CATSRAGLTVEKLFF
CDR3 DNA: TGTGCCACCAGCAGAGCCGGCCTCACGGTCGAAAAACTGTTTTTT

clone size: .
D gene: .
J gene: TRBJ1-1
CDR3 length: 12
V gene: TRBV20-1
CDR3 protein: CSATWGDTEAFF
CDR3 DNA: TGCAGTGCTACTTGGGGGGACACTGAAGCTTTCTTT

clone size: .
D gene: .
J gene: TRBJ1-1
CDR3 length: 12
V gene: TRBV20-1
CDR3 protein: CSAREGNTEAFF
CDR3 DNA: TGCAGTGCTAGAGAAGGGAACACTGAAGCTTTCTTT

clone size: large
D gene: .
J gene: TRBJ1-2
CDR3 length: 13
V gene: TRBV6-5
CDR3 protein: CASSYEGGGGYTF
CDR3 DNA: TGTGCCAGCAGTTACGAGGGGGGCGGAGGCTACACCTTC

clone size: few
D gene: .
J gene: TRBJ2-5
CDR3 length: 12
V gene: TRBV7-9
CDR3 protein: CASSHKQETQYF
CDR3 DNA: TGTGCCAGCAGCCACAAGCAAGAGACCCAGTACTTC

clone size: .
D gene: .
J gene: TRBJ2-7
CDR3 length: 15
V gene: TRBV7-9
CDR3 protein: CASSSGGGRLDEQYF
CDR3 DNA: TGTGCCAGCAGCTCCGGCGGAGGGAGGTTGGACGAGCAGTACTTC

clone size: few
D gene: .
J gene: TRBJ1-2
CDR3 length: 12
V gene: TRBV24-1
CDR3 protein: CATSDYSYGYTF
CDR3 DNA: TGTGCCACCAGTGACTACTCTTATGGCTACACCTTC

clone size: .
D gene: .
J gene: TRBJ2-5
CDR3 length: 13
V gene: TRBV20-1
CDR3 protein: CSATSSRQETQYF
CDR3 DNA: TGCAGTGCCACCTCTAGCAGACAAGAGACCCAGTACTTC

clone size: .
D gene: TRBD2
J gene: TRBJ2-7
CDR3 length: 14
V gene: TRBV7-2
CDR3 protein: CASSLGGSSVEQYF
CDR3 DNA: TGTGCCAGCAGCTTAGGCGGGAGTTCAGTCGAGCAGTACTTC

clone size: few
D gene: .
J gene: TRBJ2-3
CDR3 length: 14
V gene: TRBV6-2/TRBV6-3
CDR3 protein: CASSYAGTTDTQYF
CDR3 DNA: TGTGCCAGCAGTTACGCCGGGACCACAGATACGCAGTATTTT

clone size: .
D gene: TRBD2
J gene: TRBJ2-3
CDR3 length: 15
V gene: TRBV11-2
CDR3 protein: CASSFTSGYTDTQYF
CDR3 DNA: TGTGCCAGCAGCTTCACTAGCGGTTACACAGATACGCAGTATTTT

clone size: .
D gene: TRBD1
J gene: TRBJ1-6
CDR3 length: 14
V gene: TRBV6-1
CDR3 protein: CASSRQGVDSPLHF
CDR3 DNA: TGTGCCAGCAGCCGCCAGGGGGTAGATTCACCCCTCCACTTT

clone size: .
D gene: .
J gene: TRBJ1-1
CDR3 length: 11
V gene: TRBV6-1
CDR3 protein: CASSDRAGAFF
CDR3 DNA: TGTGCCAGCAGTGACAGGGCTGGAGCTTTCTTT

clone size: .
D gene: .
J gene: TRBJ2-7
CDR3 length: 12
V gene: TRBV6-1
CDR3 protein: CASSIQGYEQYF
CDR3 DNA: TGTGCCAGCAGTATACAGGGCTACGAGCAGTACTTC

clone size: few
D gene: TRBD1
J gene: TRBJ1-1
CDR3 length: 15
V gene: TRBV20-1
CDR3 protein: CSARGQGQGATEAFF
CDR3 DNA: TGCAGTGCTAGAGGGCAGGGACAGGGGGCCACTGAAGCTTTCTTT

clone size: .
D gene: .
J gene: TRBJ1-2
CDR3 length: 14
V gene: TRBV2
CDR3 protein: CASSVKVLVYGYTF
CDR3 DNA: TGTGCCAGCAGTGTGAAGGTCCTCGTCTATGGCTACACCTTC

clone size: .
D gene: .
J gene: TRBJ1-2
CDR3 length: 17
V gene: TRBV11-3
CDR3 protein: CASSLTSYGATNYGYTF
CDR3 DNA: TGTGCCAGCAGCTTAACCTCGTACGGGGCGACTAACTATGGCTACACCTTC

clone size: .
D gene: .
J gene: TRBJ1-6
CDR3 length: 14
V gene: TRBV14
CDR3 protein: CASSRDRNNSPLHF
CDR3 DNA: TGTGCCAGCAGCCGCGACCGGAATAATTCACCCCTCCACTTT

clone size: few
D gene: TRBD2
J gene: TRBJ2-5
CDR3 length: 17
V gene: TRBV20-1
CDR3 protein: CSARVGTSGRRRETQYF
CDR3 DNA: TGCAGTGCTAGAGTGGGGACTAGCGGGAGGAGAAGGGAGACCCAGTACTTC

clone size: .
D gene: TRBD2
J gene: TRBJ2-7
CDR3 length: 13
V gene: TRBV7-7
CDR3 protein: CASSLGLAAEQYF
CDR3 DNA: TGTGCCAGCAGCTTGGGACTAGCCGCCGAGCAGTACTTC

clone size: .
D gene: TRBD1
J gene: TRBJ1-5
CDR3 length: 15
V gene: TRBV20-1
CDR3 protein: CSASGTGYSNQPQHF
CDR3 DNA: TGCAGTGCTAGTGGGACAGGGTATAGCAATCAGCCCCAGCATTTT

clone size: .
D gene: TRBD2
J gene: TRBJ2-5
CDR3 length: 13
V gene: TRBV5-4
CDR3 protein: CASTRTSLETQYF
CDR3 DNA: TGTGCCAGCACCAGGACTAGCCTGGAGACCCAGTACTTC

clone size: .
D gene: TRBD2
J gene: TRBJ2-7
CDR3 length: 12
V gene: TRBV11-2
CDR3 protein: CASSGRFYEQYF
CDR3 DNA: TGTGCCAGTAGCGGGAGGTTCTACGAGCAGTACTTC

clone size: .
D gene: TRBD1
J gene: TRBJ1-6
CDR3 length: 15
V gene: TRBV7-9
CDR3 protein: CASSPDRVRGSPLHF
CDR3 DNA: TGTGCCAGCAGCCCGGACAGGGTACGTGGTTCACCCCTCCACTTT

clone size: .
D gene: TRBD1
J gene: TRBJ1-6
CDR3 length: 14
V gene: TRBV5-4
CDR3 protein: CASSADRSNSPLHF
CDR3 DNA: TGTGCCAGCAGCGCGGACAGGAGCAATTCACCCCTCCACTTT

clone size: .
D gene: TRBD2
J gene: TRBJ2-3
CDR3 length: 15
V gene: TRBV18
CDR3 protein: CASSPSRGGTDTQYF
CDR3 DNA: TGTGCCAGCTCACCTTCCCGGGGGGGCACAGATACGCAGTATTTT

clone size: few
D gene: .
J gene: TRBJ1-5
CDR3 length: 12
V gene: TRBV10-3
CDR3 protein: CAIRDIDQPQHF
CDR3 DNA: TGTGCCATCAGAGACATAGATCAGCCCCAGCATTTT

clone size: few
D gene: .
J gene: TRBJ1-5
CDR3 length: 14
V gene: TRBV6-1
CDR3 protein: CASSEVPSHQPQHF
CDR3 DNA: TGTGCCAGCAGTGAAGTCCCCAGTCACCAGCCCCAGCATTTT

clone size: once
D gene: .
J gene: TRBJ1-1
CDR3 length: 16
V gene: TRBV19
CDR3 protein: CASTDARGRLNTEAFF
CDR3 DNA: TGTGCCAGTACCGATGCACGGGGGCGGCTCAACACTGAAGCTTTCTTT

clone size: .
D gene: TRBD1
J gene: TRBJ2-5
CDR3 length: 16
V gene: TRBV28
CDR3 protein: CASHDLGQGAGETQYF
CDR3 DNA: TGTGCCAGCCACGACCTGGGACAGGGGGCAGGGGAGACCCAGTACTTC

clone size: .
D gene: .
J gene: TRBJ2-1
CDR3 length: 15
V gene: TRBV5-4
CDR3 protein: CASSLSSGEYNEQFF
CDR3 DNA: TGTGCCAGCAGCTTGTCCAGCGGAGAATACAATGAGCAGTTCTTC

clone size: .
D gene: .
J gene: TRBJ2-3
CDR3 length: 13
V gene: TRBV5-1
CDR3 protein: CASNRAITDTQYF
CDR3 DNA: TGCGCCAGCAATCGGGCCATCACAGATACGCAGTATTTT

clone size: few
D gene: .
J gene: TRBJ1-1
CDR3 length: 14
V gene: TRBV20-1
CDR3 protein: CSARDSKGLREAFF
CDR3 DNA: TGCAGTGCTAGAGATAGTAAAGGACTCCGTGAAGCTTTCTTT

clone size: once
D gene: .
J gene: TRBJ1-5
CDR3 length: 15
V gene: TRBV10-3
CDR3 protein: CAISESTGSRQPQHF
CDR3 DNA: TGTGCCATCAGTGAGTCAACAGGGTCAAGGCAGCCCCAGCATTTT

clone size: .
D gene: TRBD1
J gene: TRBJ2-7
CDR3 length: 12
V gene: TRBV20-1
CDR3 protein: CSARTGLYEQYF
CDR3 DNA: TGCAGTGCTAGGACAGGGCTGTACGAGCAGTACTTC

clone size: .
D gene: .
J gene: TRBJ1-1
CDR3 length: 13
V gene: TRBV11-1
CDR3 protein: CASSVQVNTEAFF
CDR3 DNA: TGTGCCAGCAGCGTACAAGTTAACACTGAAGCTTTCTTT

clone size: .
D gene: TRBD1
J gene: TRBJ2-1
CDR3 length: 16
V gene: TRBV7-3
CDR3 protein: CASRSPGTGTYNEQFF
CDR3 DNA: TGTGCCAGCAGATCCCCCGGGACAGGTACCTACAATGAGCAGTTCTTC

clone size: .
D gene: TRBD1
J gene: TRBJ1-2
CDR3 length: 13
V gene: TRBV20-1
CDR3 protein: CSAGDRGKEGYTF
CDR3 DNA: TGCAGTGCTGGGGACAGGGGGAAGGAAGGCTACACCTTC

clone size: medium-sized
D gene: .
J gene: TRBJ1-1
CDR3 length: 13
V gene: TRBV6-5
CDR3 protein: CASSYNSYTEAFF
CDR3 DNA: TGTGCCAGCAGTTACAACAGTTACACTGAAGCTTTCTTT

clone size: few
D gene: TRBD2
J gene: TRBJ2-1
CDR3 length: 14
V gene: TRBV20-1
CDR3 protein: CSAKAGGPDNEQFF
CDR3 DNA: TGCAGTGCTAAAGCGGGAGGGCCGGACAATGAGCAGTTCTTC

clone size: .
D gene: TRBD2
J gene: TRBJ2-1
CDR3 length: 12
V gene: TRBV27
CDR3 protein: CASSFRSGEQFF
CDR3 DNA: TGTGCCAGCAGTTTCCGTAGCGGGGAGCAGTTCTTC

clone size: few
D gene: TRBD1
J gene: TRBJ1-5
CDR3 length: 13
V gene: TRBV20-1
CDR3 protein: CSARDRGNQPQHF
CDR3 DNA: TGCAGTGCTAGGGACAGGGGCAATCAGCCCCAGCATTTT

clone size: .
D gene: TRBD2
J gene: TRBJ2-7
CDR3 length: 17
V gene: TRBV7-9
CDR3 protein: CASSLDSGSLSSYEQYF
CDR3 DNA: TGTGCCAGCAGCTTAGATAGCGGGAGTTTGTCCTCCTACGAGCAGTACTTC

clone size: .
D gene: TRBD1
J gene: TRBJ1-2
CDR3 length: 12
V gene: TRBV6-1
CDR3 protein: CASSRDSYGYTF
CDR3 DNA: TGTGCCAGCAGTCGGGACAGCTATGGCTACACCTTC

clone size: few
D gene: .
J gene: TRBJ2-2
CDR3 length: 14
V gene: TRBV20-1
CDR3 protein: CSAREGGGSGELFF
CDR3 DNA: TGCAGTGCTAGAGAGGGGGGCGGGAGCGGGGAGCTGTTTTTT

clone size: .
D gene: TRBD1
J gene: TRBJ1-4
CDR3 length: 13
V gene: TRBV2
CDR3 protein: CASQGGLGEKLFF
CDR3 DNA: TGTGCCAGCCAGGGGGGACTGGGGGAAAAACTGTTTTTT